This is a list of T cell receptor beta chains from one sample in a study of beta chain features in type 1 diabetes. Assay: immunoSEQ multiplex PCR; the TCRdb copy retains only in-frame clones and omits some. The sample records about 150,000 clones, about 9.4% being singletons. Specimen: central memory CD4+ T cells from blood. The receptors derive from a man aged 25 to 45 with type 1 diabetes. CDR3s include the opening cysteine and the closing phenylalanine or tryptophan. Fields, in order: D gene, V gene, clone size, J gene, CDR3 DNA, CDR3 protein. The D gene is left open where the match is weak. A clone size is listed for some rows: how often the clone was seen (once, few, many), or a class if it is expanded.

TRBD2	TRBV4-3	NA	TRBJ2-5	TGCGCCAGCAGCCGGGAGGCTCAGCGGGAGTCAGGGGAGACCCAGTACTTC	CASSREAQRESGETQYF
TRBD1	TRBV28	NA	TRBJ2-1	TGTGCCAGTTACGGGACAGGCGTTTACAATGAGCAGTTCTTC	CASYGTGVYNEQFF
NA	TRBV7-2	NA	TRBJ1-1	TGTGCCAGCAGCCAAGGCGCGGGGTGGAACACTGAAGCTTTCTTT	CASSQGAGWNTEAFF
TRBD1	TRBV6-1	NA	TRBJ1-5	TGTGCCAGCTTTGACAGGGGCCATCAGCCCCAGCATTTT	CASFDRGHQPQHF
TRBD1	TRBV6-5	few	TRBJ2-7	TGTGCCAGCAGTCGCGACAGGGGGTACGAGCAGTACTTC	CASSRDRGYEQYF
NA	TRBV7-9	few	TRBJ2-6	TGTGCCACCCCGGAGTCCGGGGCCAACGTCCTGACTTTC	CATPESGANVLTF
TRBD1	TRBV30	NA	TRBJ2-1	TGTGCCTGGAGCATCTCCGGGACAGGGGGCGGACGGCAGTTCTTC	CAWSISGTGGGRQFF
NA	TRBV6-4	few	TRBJ2-1	TGTGCCAGCAGTGCAAATGAGCAGTTCTTC	CASSANEQFF
NA	TRBV6-5	few	TRBJ2-3	TGTGCCAGCAGAAAGAAGGGGACAGATACGCAGTATTTT	CASRKKGTDTQYF
TRBD1	TRBV7-3	few	TRBJ2-7	TGTGCCAGCAGCGCGGGACAGGACTACGAGCAGTACTTC	CASSAGQDYEQYF
NA	TRBV27	NA	TRBJ1-2	TGTGCCAGCATGGCCCAGGGGTCCCGGGAGGGGTATGGCTACACCTTC	CASMAQGSREGYGYTF
TRBD2	TRBV18	NA	TRBJ2-2	TGTGCCAGCTCCCCCGGACTAGCGGGAGAAACCGGGGAGCTGTTTTTT	CASSPGLAGETGELFF
TRBD1	TRBV7-2	NA	TRBJ2-1	TGTGCCAGCAGCTTAGTCCGGGACAGGTCCTTCTTC	CASSLVRDRSFF
NA	TRBV29-1	NA	TRBJ2-3	TGCAGCGAATCCCCCCTGACTAGCACAGATACGCAGTATTTT	CSESPLTSTDTQYF
NA	TRBV10-3	few	TRBJ2-7	TGTGCCTGCGCTACGGGGGACGGGAACTCCTACGAGCAGTACTTC	CACATGDGNSYEQYF
NA	TRBV7-9	NA	TRBJ2-1	TGTGCCAGCAGCTCGCTAGGGGTCTACAATGAGCAGTTCTTC	CASSSLGVYNEQFF
NA	TRBV7-9	NA	TRBJ2-1	TGTGCCAGCAGCTTAGCGGTTAGAGGGCAGTTCTTC	CASSLAVRGQFF
NA	TRBV5-1	few	TRBJ2-1	TGCGCCAGCAGCGGGTCAGGCGATTACAATGAGCAGTTCTTC	CASSGSGDYNEQFF
TRBD2	TRBV19	NA	TRBJ2-5	TGTGCCAGTAGTATTGGGACTAGCGGGGAAGAGACCCAGTACTTC	CASSIGTSGEETQYF
NA	TRBV7-2	NA	TRBJ2-5	TGTGCCAGCAGCCCCCTACAGGATACCCAGTACTTC	CASSPLQDTQYF
NA	TRBV15	few	TRBJ2-7	TGTGCCACCAGCAGAGATCGGTTTACCTACGAGCAGTACTTC	CATSRDRFTYEQYF
NA	TRBV5-1	NA	TRBJ2-3	TGCGCCAGCAGCTTGGCGGTCGGTTACACAGATACGCAGTATTTT	CASSLAVGYTDTQYF
NA	TRBV15	NA	TRBJ1-3	TGTGCCACCAGCAGAACCCGCGGACAGACTGGAAACACCATATATTTT	CATSRTRGQTGNTIYF
TRBD2	TRBV15	few	TRBJ2-3	TGTGCCACCAGCCGTGAGGGACTACACACAGATACGCAGTATTTT	CATSREGLHTDTQYF
TRBD1	TRBV6-1	few	TRBJ2-7	TGTGCCAGCAGTCCTTTCAGGGGGCGCATCGACGAGCAGTACTTC	CASSPFRGRIDEQYF
NA	TRBV7-9	few	TRBJ2-3	TGTGCCAGCAGCGGCTGGACTGGGGATACGCAGTATTTT	CASSGWTGDTQYF
NA	TRBV2	NA	TRBJ1-2	TGTGCCAGCAGTGAAGAACAACGCAACTATGGCTACACCTTC	CASSEEQRNYGYTF
TRBD2	TRBV15	few	TRBJ2-3	TGTGCCACCAGCAGCCGGACTAGCACGGGACACACAGATACGCAGTATTTT	CATSSRTSTGHTDTQYF
NA	TRBV18	few	TRBJ1-2	TGTGCCAGCTCACAACAGACCGACTATGGCTACACCTTC	CASSQQTDYGYTF
TRBD2	TRBV7-2	few	TRBJ2-7	TGTGCCAGCAGCTTATCTCTAGCGGTCTTCGAGCAGTACTTC	CASSLSLAVFEQYF
TRBD2	TRBV7-2	few	TRBJ2-3	TGTGCCAGCAGCTTATTAGCTAGCGGGTCCAAGGGGACGCAGTATTTT	CASSLLASGSKGTQYF
NA	TRBV5-1	NA	TRBJ2-5	TGCGCCAGCAGCTTGGCCGGAGGGGGCTATGAGACCCAGTACTTC	CASSLAGGGYETQYF
NA	TRBV21-1	NA	TRBJ2-7	TGTGCCAGCAGCAAAGCGTCACTAGCGGGAGGTGAGGAATACGAGCAGTACTTC	CASSKASLAGGEEYEQYF
TRBD2	TRBV9	NA	TRBJ2-7	TGTGCCAGCAGCGTAGAGGCTAGCGGAAGCTACGAGCAGTACTTC	CASSVEASGSYEQYF
NA	TRBV15	few	TRBJ2-3	TGTGCCACCAGCAGAGGAAGGGACACTAGCACAGATACGCAGTATTTT	CATSRGRDTSTDTQYF
TRBD1	TRBV2	NA	TRBJ2-5	TGTGCCAGCAGGGGGGACAGGGTCCTGGGAGAGACCCAGTACTTC	CASRGDRVLGETQYF
NA	TRBV2	NA	TRBJ1-1	TGTGCCAGCAGCCCGAGCCGGGATACTGAAGCTTTCTTT	CASSPSRDTEAFF
NA	TRBV11-2	few	TRBJ1-2	TGTGCCAGCAGCTTAGCTCCGGGACTGGCCCAAAGCTACACCTTC	CASSLAPGLAQSYTF
TRBD1	TRBV7-9	few	TRBJ2-7	TGTGCCAGCAGCGACAGGGTTAACTCCTACGAGCAGTACTTC	CASSDRVNSYEQYF
TRBD2	TRBV16	NA	TRBJ2-1	TGTGCCAGCAGCCATCTGGGAGGGACCTACAATGAGCAGTTCTTC	CASSHLGGTYNEQFF
NA	TRBV15	few	TRBJ2-2	TGTGCCACCAGCAGAGGTACAGAACCAAACACCGGGGAGCTGTTTTTT	CATSRGTEPNTGELFF
NA	TRBV18	NA	TRBJ1-3	TGTGCCAGCTCACCACCCAAACACTCTGGAAACACCATATATTTT	CASSPPKHSGNTIYF
NA	TRBV28	NA	TRBJ2-7	TGTGCCAGCAGTCCAGGGGGGAGCTCCTACGAGCAGTACTTC	CASSPGGSSYEQYF
TRBD2	TRBV5-1	few	TRBJ2-7	TGCGCCAGCAGCTCCCAAAGCGGGGGGGCGTCCGTGCAGTACTTC	CASSSQSGGASVQYF
TRBD1	TRBV7-3	NA	TRBJ1-2	TGTGCCAGCAGCTTAGGCAGGGACAGGGAAGACTATGGCTACACCTTC	CASSLGRDREDYGYTF
NA	TRBV10-3	few	TRBJ2-1	TGTGCCATCAGTGAGCGCCCAGGGGCGGCCCCCTACAATGAGCAGTTCTTC	CAISERPGAAPYNEQFF
NA	TRBV28	NA	TRBJ2-2	TGTGCCAGCATAGGTAATCCAGGCGCCGGGGAGCTGTTTTTT	CASIGNPGAGELFF
NA	TRBV5-1	NA	TRBJ2-1	TGCGCCAGCAGCTTGGCCCCTCAAACATATGAGCAGTTCTTC	CASSLAPQTYEQFF
TRBD2	TRBV9	NA	TRBJ2-1	TGTGCCAGCAGCGCAAACCCGCTAGCGGGCTATGGCAATGAGCAGTTCTTC	CASSANPLAGYGNEQFF
NA	TRBV7-9	few	TRBJ1-2	TGTGCCAGCAGCTTTAACCGCAGGGAGGATGGCTACACCTTC	CASSFNRREDGYTF
TRBD2	TRBV25-1	NA	TRBJ2-5	TGTGCCAGCAGTGCCATGGGGCGGGAGGATGAGACCCAGTACTTC	CASSAMGREDETQYF
TRBD1	TRBV13	many	TRBJ2-5	TGTGCCAGCAGCTCCGGACAGGGGATCAGCGGGACCCAGTACTTC	CASSSGQGISGTQYF
TRBD1	TRBV9	NA	TRBJ2-5	TGTGCCAGCAGCTCCGGGACAGGGGGCGAAGAGACCCAGTACTTC	CASSSGTGGEETQYF
NA	TRBV9	once	TRBJ2-1	TGTGCCAGCAGCGTAGAGGCACACAGCCAAGAGAATGAGCAGTTCTTC	CASSVEAHSQENEQFF
NA	TRBV2	NA	TRBJ1-5	TGTGCCAGCAATAAGGGGAACATTAATCAGCCCCAGCATTTT	CASNKGNINQPQHF
NA	TRBV28	NA	TRBJ2-4	TGTGCCAGCAGGGCATACAGGGAAGCCAAAAACATTCAGTACTTC	CASRAYREAKNIQYF